This TCR beta chain was documented in a study of blood T cell repertoires in COVID-19. Across the study: The study drew acute and convalescent COVID-19 samples from the United States, Italy and Spain. Sources were T cells, B-cell-depleted T cells, or PBMCs; the material itself was cDNA or gDNA.

V lost 5 bases to trimming and J lost 2 bases, with 12 bases between them. CDR3 length: 14 amino acids. Germline CDR1 reads MNHEY; CDR2 reads SVGAGI. As originally analysed: Amplification with reference gene primers provided the estimates of nucleated cell counts. The table came from immunoSEQ multiplex PCR; TCRdb's copy has only in-frame clones and leaves some out. V and J calls and clone size are as listed in that table; D and trimming were resolved from the DNA. The sample lists fewer than 200,000 clones; roughly 80% were seen once. The chain carries TRBV6-5 and TRBJ1-1; unclear D gene. The receptor was derived from a man aged 55 to 70 with acute or convalescent COVID-19. The material sequenced was peripheral blood. The CDR3 nucleotides are TGTGCCAGCAGTCGGACTATATATAACACTGAAGCTTTCTTT. Protein sequence: CASSRTIYNTEAFF.